This T cell receptor (beta chain) originates from a study of human T cells and chemical hapten exposure. Across the whole study: Sensitization applied 2% DPC to around 2 cm by around 2 cm of upper inner arm skin. Study observations and caveats: Patch test score was positively correlated with the counts of PT1 expanded TCRs.

TCRdb reprocessed the RACE reads with MiXCR, giving one entry per CDR3 protein. The sample contains about 300,000 distinct CDR3 sequences, 5.5% of which appear only once. Trimming shortened V by 4 bases and J by 4 bases, and 14 bases separated the two germline ends. This CDR3 spans 14 amino acids. The germline V gene encodes CDR1 SGHRS and CDR2 YFSETQ. This sample's time point: pre-sensitization, week 0. Treatment noted: therapeutic diphenylcyclopropenone sensitization with weekly scalp DPC. This clonotype was seen at least ten times. What it binds is not known. The origin of this receptor is a woman aged 18-30 years with alopecia areata. Some clones in this sample may be carry-over from other donors' samples. The chain employs TRBV5-1 and TRBJ2-5; possibly TRBD1 for D (6 bases). This specimen consisted of whole blood, obtained in connection with sensitization to the hapten diphenylcyclopropenone (DPC). The CDR3 DNA reads TGCGCCAGCAGCCCGGGACAACTACGAGAGACCCAGTACTTC. Translation gives CASSPGQLRETQYF.